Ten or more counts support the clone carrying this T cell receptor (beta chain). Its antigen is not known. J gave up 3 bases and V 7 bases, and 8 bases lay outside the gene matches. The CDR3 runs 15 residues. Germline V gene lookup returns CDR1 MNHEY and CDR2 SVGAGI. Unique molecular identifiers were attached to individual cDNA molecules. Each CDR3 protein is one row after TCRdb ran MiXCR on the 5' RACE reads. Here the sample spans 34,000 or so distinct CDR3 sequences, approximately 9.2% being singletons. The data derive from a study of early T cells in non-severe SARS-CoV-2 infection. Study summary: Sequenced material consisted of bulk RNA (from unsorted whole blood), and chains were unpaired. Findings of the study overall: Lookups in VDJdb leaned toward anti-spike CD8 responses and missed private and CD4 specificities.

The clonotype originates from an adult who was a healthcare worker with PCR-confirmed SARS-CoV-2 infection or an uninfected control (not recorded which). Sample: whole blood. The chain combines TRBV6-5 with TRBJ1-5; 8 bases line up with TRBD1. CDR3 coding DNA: TGTGCCAGCAACCCGGGACAGGCGCTCAATCAGCCCCAGCATTTT. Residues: CASNPGQALNQPQHF.